A single sample is the source of the 14 T cell receptor beta chains below, sequenced in a study of blood T cell repertoires in COVID-19. Repertoires were generated with immunoSEQ multiplex PCR, while TCRdb's copy carries only in-frame clones and drops some. The sample holds more than 70,000 clones; about nine tenths are singletons and the top ten take roughly 3.1%. The source material was peripheral blood. The receptor set was obtained from a woman aged 45-65 years with active or convalescent COVID-19.

This clone showed up just once. The chain combines TRBV21-1 with TRBJ2-1; the table gives TRBD2 as D, unverified against the DNA. TRBV21-1 is marked as a pseudogene. This CDR3 is 19 amino acids long. The CDR3 DNA follows: TGTGCCAGCAGCAAAGCGGGTAGGCTAGCGGGGGGGGAATACAATGAGCAGTTCTTC. It encodes CASSKAGRLAGGEYNEQFF.

The chain employs TRBV30 and TRBJ1-5, with D perhaps TRBD1 (5 bases). The V gene lost 0 bases and the J gene lost 0 bases, with 15 bases spanning the gap. Germline V gene data show CDR1 as GTSNPN and CDR2 as SVGIG (reference sequence). The CDR3 consists of 17 residues. The CDR3 DNA reads as TGTGCCTGGAGTGTAAGTCAGGGTGGGGCTAGCAATCAGCCCCAGCATTTT. Residues: CAWSVSQGGASNQPQHF.

The chain links TRBV4-1 to TRBJ2-7; tentative D call: TRBD2 (6 bases). This CDR3 spans 15 amino acids. V was clipped by 1 base and J by 3 bases, with 13 bases between them. In germline, CDR1 is MGHRA, CDR2 YSYEKL. The CDR3 nucleotides read TGCGCCAGCAGCCAAGCGACTTTCGGGGGCTACGAGCAGTACTTC. Its protein product is CASSQATFGGYEQYF.

The count of this clone is one. This chain connects TRBV5-8 to TRBJ1-6; D remains unclear. V lost 2 bases to trimming and J lost 8 bases, with 5 bases between them. CDR3 length: 12 amino acids. Per germline, CDR1 SGHTS and CDR2 YDEGEE. Written as DNA, the CDR3 is TGTGCCAGCAGCTTTACGGATTCACCCCTCCACTTT. Residues: CASSFTDSPLHF.

This chain links TRBV4-1 with TRBJ2-5; D is possibly TRBD1 (6 bases). CDR1 MGHRA and CDR2 YSYEKL come from the germline V gene. CDR3 size: 14 residues. V lost 2 bases, J lost 3 bases, and 10 bases lay in between. CDR3 residues: CASSQIPGEETQYF. The CDR3 nucleotides are TGCGCCAGCAGCCAAATTCCAGGGGAAGAGACCCAGTACTTC.

This clone was counted once. J is TRBJ1-5 and V is TRBV9, with D unclear. Looked up from germline, CDR1 is SGDLS and CDR2 is YYNGEE. Deletions cut 0 bases from V and 0 bases from J, with 7 bases between. The CDR3 runs 15 residues. In DNA form, the CDR3 reads TGTGCCAGCAGCGTAGGCGGGAATAGCAATCAGCCCCAGCATTTT. Residues: CASSVGGNSNQPQHF.

The chain links TRBV5-1 to TRBJ1-1; D uncertain. V was shortened by 0 bases and J by 2 bases, with 5 bases between the two germline ends. Germline lookup yields CDR1 SGHRS and CDR2 YFSETQ. This CDR3 region has 13 residues. CDR3 nucleotides: TGCGCCAGCAGCTTGGTAGTTAACACTGAAGCTTTCTTT. The encoded protein is CASSLVVNTEAFF.

The chain recombines TRBV6-2 or TRBV6-3 with TRBJ2-3; 7 bases map to TRBD2. Per germline, CDR1 MNHEY and CDR2 SVGEGT. This CDR3 has 14 residues. Losses at the gene ends were 4 bases for V and 2 bases for J; bases not matched to a gene: 3. The CDR3 region has the DNA TGTGCCAGCAGTTTTCGGGGGGACACAGATACGCAGTATTTT. This sequence encodes CASSFRGDTDTQYF.

The chain is built from TRBV24-1 and TRBJ2-3; 12 bases are a match to TRBD2. The CDR3 has 16 residues. Germline assignment: CDR1 KGHDR and CDR2 SFDVKD. J gave up 4 bases and V 3 bases, and 4 bases lay outside the gene matches. The CDR3 coding sequence is TGTGCCACCAGTGATCCGACTAGCGGGGGCGCAGATACGCAGTATTTT. It translates to CATSDPTSGGADTQYF.

This clone showed up just a few times. V and J are TRBV6-2 or TRBV6-3 and TRBJ2-2; TRBD2 matches 13 bases. V lost 5 bases to trimming and J lost 3 bases; unmatched junction nucleotides: 6. The CDR3 contains 17 residues. From germline, CDR1 is MNHEY and CDR2 SVGEGT. This CDR3 is CASSQTSGGPYTGELFF. The CDR3 DNA is TGTGCCAGCAGTCAGACTAGCGGGGGGCCCTACACCGGGGAGCTGTTTTTT.

The gene calls are TRBV18 and TRBJ1-4, with D unresolved. The CDR3 length is 13 residues. Trimming left V 4 bases short and J 5 bases short, with 8 bases between. Per germline, CDR1 KGHSH and CDR2 LQKENI. The CDR3 region is CASSRGENEKLFF. CDR3 DNA sequence: TGTGCCAGCTCACGTGGAGAAAATGAAAAACTGTTTTTT.

This clone is a singleton in its sample. This sequence joins TRBV6-6 and TRBJ1-2, with 9 bases identical to TRBD1. V gave up 2 bases and J gave up 8 bases; unmatched junction bases: 6. This CDR3 contains 14 residues. The germline CDR1 and CDR2 sequences are MNHNY and SVGAGI (reference sequence). CDR3 sequence: CASSYEGQGLGYTF. The CDR3, as DNA: TGTGCCAGCAGTTACGAAGGACAGGGGTTAGGCTACACCTTC.

The rearrangement uses TRBV28 and TRBJ2-2, with D perhaps TRBD2 (5 bases). Trimming removed 8 bases at V and 6 bases at J, with 16 bases between. The CDR3 is 14 amino acids. Germline V lookup: CDR1 MDHEN, CDR2 SYDVKM. The CDR3 loop reads CASSQRAGAGELFF. CDR3 in DNA: TGTGCCAGCTCACAGAGGGCGGGCGCCGGGGAGCTGTTTTTT.

The J gene is TRBJ1-2, the V gene TRBV5-1; possibly TRBD1 for D (6 bases). This CDR3 region has 15 residues. The germline CDR1 and CDR2 sequences are SGHRS and YFSETQ. V dropped 4 bases and J dropped 0 bases, with 13 bases sitting between them. The CDR3 region is CASSLPGQTNYGYTF. The CDR3 region has the DNA TGCGCCAGCAGCCTTCCGGGACAAACTAACTATGGCTACACCTTC.